The clone carrying this TCR beta chain was seen a single time. Its specificity is unknown. This specimen comes from a study of regulatory T cells in long-lasting Graves disease. Researchers made TCR beta libraries by using iRepertoire HTBI primers and running Arm-PCR on CDR3 regions. From the multiplex PCR reads, TCRdb called clonotypes with MiXCR, one entry per CDR3 protein. Of under 450,000 distinct CDR3 sequences listed, about 23% were seen once; the top ten hold around 30%. The study's findings and limits: The study found TRBV28, TRBJ1-2 and TRBJ2-5 favored in persistent disease.

Time point described: persistent/refractory GD, antithyroid drugs over 5 years with positive TRAb. After RNA was extracted from PBMCs, the TCR library was made from it. Guidelines of the American Thyroid Association were used to diagnose Graves' disease. Germline lookup yields CDR1 LGHDT and CDR2 YNNKEL (reference sequence). The CDR3 runs to 13 residues. V lost 9 bases to trimming and J lost 1 base, with 13 bases between them. The chain carries TRBV3-1 and TRBJ2-7; unclear D gene. The sample was peripheral blood mononuclear cells (PBMCs), taken when the disease was refractory, from a patient treated with antithyroid drugs. This clonotype originated in a woman aged 35 to 49 with Graves disease. The CDR3 DNA is TGTGCCAGTCCCGCCGGGTTTTCCTACGAGCAGTACTTC. This codes for CASPAGFSYEQYF.